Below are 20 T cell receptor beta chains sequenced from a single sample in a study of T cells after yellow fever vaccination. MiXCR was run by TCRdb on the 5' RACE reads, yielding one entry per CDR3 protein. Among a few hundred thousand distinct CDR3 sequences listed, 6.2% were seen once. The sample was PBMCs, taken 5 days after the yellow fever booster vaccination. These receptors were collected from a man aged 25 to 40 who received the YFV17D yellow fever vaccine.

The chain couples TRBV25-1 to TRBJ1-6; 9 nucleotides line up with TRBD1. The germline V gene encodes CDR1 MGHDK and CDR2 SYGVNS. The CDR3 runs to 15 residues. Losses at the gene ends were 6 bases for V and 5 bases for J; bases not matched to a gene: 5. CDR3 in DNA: TGTGCCAGCAGGGGGACAGGGTGGAATAATTCACCCCTCCACTTT. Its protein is CASRGTGWNNSPLHF.

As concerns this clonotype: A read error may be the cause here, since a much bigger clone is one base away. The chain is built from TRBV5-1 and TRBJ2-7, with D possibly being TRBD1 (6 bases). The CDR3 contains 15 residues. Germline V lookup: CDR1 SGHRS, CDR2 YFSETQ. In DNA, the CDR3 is TGCGCCAGCAGCCTCGCGGCAGGGGAGCACTACGAGGAGTACTTC. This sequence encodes CASSLAAGEHYEEYF.

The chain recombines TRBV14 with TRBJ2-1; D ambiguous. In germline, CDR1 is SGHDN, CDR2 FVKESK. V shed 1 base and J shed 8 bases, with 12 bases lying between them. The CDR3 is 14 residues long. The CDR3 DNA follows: TGTGCCAGCAGCCAAGGTCTGGCGTCTTATGAGCAGTTCTTC. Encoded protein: CASSQGLASYEQFF.

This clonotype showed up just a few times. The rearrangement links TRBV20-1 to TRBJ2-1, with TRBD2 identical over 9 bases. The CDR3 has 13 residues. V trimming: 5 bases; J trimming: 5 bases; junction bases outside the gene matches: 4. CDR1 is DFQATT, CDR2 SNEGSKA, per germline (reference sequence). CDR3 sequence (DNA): TGCAGTGCTCAGACTAGCGGAGACAATGAGCAGTTCTTC. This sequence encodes CSAQTSGDNEQFF.

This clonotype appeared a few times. Here the CDR3 reads CASRPRTNFLHEQYF. The CDR3 DNA is TGTGCCAGTAGGCCTCGGACTAATTTTCTCCACGAGCAGTACTTC. The V gene is TRBV19, the J gene TRBJ2-7; D might be TRBD2 (6 bases). Trimming pared 6 bases from V and 5 bases from J, leaving 20 bases between. CDR3 length equals 15 residues. Germline loops: CDR1 LNHDA, CDR2 SQIVND (reference sequence).

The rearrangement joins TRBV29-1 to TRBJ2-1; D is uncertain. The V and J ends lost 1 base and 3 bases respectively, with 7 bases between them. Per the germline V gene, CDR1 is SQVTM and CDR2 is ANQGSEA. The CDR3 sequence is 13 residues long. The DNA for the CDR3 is TGCAGCGTTGAAGGACTGCGCTACAATGAGCAGTTCTTC. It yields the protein CSVEGLRYNEQFF.

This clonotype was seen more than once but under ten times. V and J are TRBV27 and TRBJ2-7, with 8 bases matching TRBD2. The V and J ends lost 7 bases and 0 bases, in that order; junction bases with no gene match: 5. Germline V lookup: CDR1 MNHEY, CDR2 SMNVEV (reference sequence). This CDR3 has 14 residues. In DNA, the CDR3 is TGTGCCAGCAAATTCGGGACTAGCTCCTACGAGCAGTACTTC. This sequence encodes CASKFGTSSYEQYF.

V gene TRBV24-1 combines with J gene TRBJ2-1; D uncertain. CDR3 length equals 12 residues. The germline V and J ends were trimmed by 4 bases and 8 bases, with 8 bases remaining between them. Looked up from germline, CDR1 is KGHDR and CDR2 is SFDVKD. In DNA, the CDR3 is TGTGCCACCAGTGAGGGTACCCATGAGCAGTTCTTC. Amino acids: CATSEGTHEQFF.

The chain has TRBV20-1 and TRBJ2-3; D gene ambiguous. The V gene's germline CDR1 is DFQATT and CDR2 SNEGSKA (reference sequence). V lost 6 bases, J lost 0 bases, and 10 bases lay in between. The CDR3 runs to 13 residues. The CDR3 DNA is TGCAGTGCCTGGTTGGGGAGCACAGATACGCAGTATTTT. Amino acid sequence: CSAWLGSTDTQYF.

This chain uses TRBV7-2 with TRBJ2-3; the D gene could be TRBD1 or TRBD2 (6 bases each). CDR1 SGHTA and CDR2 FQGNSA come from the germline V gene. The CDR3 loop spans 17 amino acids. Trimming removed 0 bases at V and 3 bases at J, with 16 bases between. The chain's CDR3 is CASSLARRGAQTDTQYF. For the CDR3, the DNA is TGTGCCAGCAGCTTAGCGCGTAGGGGGGCGCAGACAGATACGCAGTATTTT.

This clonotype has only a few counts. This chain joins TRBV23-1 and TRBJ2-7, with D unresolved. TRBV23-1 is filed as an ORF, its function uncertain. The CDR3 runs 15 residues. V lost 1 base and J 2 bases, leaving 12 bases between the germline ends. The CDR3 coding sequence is TGCGCCAGCAGTCAATTGGAGTCGGAAGCCTACGAGCAGTACTTC. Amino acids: CASSQLESEAYEQYF.

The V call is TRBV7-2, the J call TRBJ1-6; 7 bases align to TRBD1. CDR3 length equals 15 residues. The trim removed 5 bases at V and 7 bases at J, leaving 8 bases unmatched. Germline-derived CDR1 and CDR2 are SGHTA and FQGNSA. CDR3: CASSPWTGVNSPLHF. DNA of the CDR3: TGTGCCAGCAGCCCGTGGACAGGAGTCAATTCACCCCTCCACTTT.

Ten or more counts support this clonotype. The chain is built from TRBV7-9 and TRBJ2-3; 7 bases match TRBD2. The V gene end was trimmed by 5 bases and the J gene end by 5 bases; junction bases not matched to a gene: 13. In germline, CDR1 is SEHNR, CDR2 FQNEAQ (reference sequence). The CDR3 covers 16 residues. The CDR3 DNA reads TGTGCCAGCAGCACCGCCGCGGGGCGGGAGCTAGATACGCAGTATTTT. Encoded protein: CASSTAAGRELDTQYF.

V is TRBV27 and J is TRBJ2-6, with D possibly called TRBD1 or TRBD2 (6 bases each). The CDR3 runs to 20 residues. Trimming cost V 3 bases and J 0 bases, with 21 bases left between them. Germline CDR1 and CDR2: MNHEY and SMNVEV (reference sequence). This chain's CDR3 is CASSFDYSGGRTSGANVLTF. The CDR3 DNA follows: TGTGCCAGCAGTTTCGACTATTCCGGGGGCAGAACCTCTGGGGCCAACGTCCTGACTTTC.

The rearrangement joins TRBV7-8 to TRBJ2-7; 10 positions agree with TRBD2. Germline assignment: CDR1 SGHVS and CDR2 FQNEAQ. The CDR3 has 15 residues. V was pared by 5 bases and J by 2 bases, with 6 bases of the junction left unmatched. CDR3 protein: CASSEGLAATYEQYF. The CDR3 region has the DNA TGTGCCAGCAGCGAAGGACTAGCGGCCACCTACGAGCAGTACTTC.

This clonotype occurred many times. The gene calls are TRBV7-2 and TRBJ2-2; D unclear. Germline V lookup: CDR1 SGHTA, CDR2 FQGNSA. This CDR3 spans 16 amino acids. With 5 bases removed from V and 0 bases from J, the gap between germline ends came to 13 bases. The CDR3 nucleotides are TGTGCCAGCAGCCACCCTTCGACCCCGAACACCGGGGAGCTGTTTTTT. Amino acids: CASSHPSTPNTGELFF.

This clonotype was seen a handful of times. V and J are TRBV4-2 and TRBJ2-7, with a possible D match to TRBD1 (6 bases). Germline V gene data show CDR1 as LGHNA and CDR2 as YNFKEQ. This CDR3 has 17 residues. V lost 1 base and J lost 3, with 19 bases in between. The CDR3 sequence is CASSQVGWGKGVYEQYF. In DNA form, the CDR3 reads TGTGCCAGCAGCCAAGTTGGCTGGGGAAAGGGGGTCTACGAGCAGTACTTC.

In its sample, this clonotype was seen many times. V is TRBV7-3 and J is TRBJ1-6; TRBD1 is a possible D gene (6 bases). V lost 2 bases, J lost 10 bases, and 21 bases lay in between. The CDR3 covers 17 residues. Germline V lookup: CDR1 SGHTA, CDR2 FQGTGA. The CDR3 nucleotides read TGTGCCAGCAGCTTAGAGGCCAGGGGATTGGCGAAATCACCCCTCCACTTT. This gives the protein CASSLEARGLAKSPLHF.

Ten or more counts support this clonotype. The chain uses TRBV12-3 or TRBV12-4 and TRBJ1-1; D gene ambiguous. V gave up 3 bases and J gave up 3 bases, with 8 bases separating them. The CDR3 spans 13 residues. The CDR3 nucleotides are TGTGCCAGCAGTTTCCCCACGGACACTGAAGCTTTCTTT. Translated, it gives CASSFPTDTEAFF.

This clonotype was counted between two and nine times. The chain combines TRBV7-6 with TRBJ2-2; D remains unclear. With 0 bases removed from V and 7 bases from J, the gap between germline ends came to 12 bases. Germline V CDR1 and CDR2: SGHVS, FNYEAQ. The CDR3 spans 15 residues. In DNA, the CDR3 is TGTGCCAGCAGCTTAGCTTCCGGATTTAACGGGGAGCTGTTTTTT. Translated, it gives CASSLASGFNGELFF.